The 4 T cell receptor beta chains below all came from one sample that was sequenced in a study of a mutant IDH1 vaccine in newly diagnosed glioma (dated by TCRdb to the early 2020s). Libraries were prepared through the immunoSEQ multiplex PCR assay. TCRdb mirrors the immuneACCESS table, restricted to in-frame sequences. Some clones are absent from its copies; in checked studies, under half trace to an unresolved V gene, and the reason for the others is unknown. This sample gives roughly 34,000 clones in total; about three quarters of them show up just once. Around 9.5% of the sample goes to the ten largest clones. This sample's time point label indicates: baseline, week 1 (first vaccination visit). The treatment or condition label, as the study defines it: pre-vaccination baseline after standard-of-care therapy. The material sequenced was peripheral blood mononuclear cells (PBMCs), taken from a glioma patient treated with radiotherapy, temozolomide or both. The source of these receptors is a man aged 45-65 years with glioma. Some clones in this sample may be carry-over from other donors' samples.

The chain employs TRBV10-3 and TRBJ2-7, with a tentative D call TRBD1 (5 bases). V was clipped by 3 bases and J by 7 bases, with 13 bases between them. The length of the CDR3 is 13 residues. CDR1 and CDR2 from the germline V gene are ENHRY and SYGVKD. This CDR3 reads CAISDQTDEEQYF. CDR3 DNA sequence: TGTGCCATCAGTGATCAGACAGACGAAGAGCAGTACTTC.

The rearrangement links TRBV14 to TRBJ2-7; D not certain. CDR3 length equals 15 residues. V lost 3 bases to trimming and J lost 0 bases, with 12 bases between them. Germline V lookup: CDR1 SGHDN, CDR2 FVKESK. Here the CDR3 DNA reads TGTGCCAGCAGCCAGCTTTTTGGTTTCTCCTACGAGCAGTACTTC. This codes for CASSQLFGFSYEQYF.

The DNA of the CDR3 is TGCGCCAGCGCGACCGTGGGTAGCGGGAGTACAGATACGCAGTATTTT. Amino acids: CASATVGSGSTDTQYF. The rearrangement links TRBV5-1 to TRBJ2-3; 9 nucleotides match TRBD2. V lost 7 bases and J lost 3; bases outside the gene matches: 12. CDR1 and CDR2 (germline): SGHRS, YFSETQ. The CDR3 has 16 amino acids. Based on the CDR3 plus reference TRBV5-1 and TRBJ2-3, the full variable domain is KAGVTQTPRYLIKTRGQQVTLSCSPISGHRSVSWYQQTPGQGLQFLFEYFSETQRNKGNFPGRFSGRQFSNSRSEMNVSTLELGDSALYLCASATVGSGSTDTQYFGPGTRLTVL.

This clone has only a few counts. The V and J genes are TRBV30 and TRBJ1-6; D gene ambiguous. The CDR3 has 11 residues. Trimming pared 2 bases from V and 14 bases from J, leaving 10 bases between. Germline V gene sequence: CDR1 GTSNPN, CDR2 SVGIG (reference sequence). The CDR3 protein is CAWSPLGTLHF. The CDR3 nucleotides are TGTGCCTGGAGTCCCCTCGGGACCCTCCACTTT.